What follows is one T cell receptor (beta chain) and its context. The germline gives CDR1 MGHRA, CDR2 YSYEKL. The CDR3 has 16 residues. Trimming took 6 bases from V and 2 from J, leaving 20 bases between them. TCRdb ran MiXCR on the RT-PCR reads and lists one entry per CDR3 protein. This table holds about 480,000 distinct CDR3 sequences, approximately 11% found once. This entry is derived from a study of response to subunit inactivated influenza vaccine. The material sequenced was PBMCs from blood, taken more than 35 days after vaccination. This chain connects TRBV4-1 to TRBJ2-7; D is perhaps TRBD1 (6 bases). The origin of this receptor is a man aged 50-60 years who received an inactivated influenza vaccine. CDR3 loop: CASSTWPRDKTYEQYF. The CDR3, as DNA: TGCGCCAGCAGTACGTGGCCTCGGGACAAGACCTACGAGCAGTACTTC.